This T cell receptor (beta chain) was sequenced in a study of cytomegalovirus exposure and HLA in healthy donors. Study-wide context: The roughly 130 validation repertoires, a later analysis reported, used the same platform as the 666 repertoires from the first cohort.

Using immunoSEQ multiplex PCR, the repertoire was profiled, and TCRdb retains in-frame clones only, with some absent. The sample has over 200,000 clones; approximately 87% are singletons. Germline V gives CDR1 SNHLY, CDR2 FYNNEI. V lost 3 bases and J 3 bases, leaving 15 bases between the germline ends. The CDR3 loop spans 17 amino acids. The sequenced material came from PBMCs. The V gene is TRBV2, the J gene TRBJ2-6; D is ambiguous. This receptor was obtained from a woman between 18 and 30 years old in good health and CMV-seronegative. The CDR3: CASSDIDEVDGANVLTF. The CDR3 DNA reads TGTGCCAGCAGTGATATCGACGAAGTAGATGGGGCCAACGTCCTGACTTTC.